These 10 T cell receptor beta chains came from one sample sequenced in a study of long-term antiretroviral therapy in people with HIV (dated by TCRdb to 2021 to 2024). Sequencing of the TRB variable region was done with the immunoSEQ hsTCRB v3.0 assay at survey level resolution. Drawn from immuneACCESS, this table holds only the in-frame rearrangements with V and J called that TCRdb kept. Clones are partly lost; checked studies trace under half to an unresolved V gene and leave the rest unexplained. The table for this sample lists approximately 14,000 clones; about 80% of them were counted only once. The ten largest make up around 13% of the sample. The material was unsorted PBMCs, obtained 3.2 years before starting antiretroviral therapy. These receptors all stem from a man aged 35 to 55 with HIV.

This chain joins TRBV30 and TRBJ1-1; D unresolved. Trimming cost V 6 bases and J 1 base, with 12 bases left between them. The CDR3 runs to 13 residues. Germline V CDR1 and CDR2: GTSNPN, SVGIG (reference sequence). The CDR3 spells CACSPRRNTEAFF. The CDR3 nucleotides read TGTGCCTGTTCTCCACGAAGGAACACTGAAGCTTTCTTT.

The V call is TRBV7-6, the J call TRBJ2-7; 7 bases agree with TRBD1. This CDR3 has 14 amino acids. J lost 6 bases, V lost 3 bases, and 8 bases had no gene match. The germline CDR1 and CDR2 sequences are SGHVS and FNYEAQ. The CDR3 region has the DNA TGTGCCAGCAGCTTTTCGACAGGGTCGGGCGAGCAGTACTTC. Translated, it gives CASSFSTGSGEQYF.

V is TRBV30 and J is TRBJ1-1; D gene unclear. The CDR3 sequence is 13 residues long. Per the germline V gene, CDR1 is GTSNPN and CDR2 is SVGIG (reference sequence). With 3 bases removed from V and 7 bases from J, the gap between germline ends came to 15 bases. This chain's CDR3 is CAWSAASTLEAFF. Written as DNA, the CDR3 is TGTGCCTGGAGCGCTGCCTCTACCCTTGAAGCTTTCTTT.

V usage is TRBV6-5 and J usage is TRBJ1-1; tentative D call: TRBD1 (5 bases). This CDR3 comprises 12 residues. The V gene lost 7 bases and the J gene lost 10 bases, with 16 bases spanning the gap. CDR1 is MNHEY, CDR2 SVGAGI, per germline. CDR3 in amino acids: CASTKGTGPAFF. The CDR3, as DNA: TGTGCCAGCACCAAGGGGACCGGACCAGCTTTCTTT.

This chain links TRBV6-6 with TRBJ1-4; 9 bases map to TRBD1. This CDR3 is built from 15 residues. Unmatched junction bases numbered 13, after V lost 11 bases and J lost 6 bases. In germline, CDR1 is MNHNY, CDR2 SVGAGI (reference sequence). The CDR3 loop is CASQGRDRGDEKLFF. The CDR3, as DNA: TGTGCCTCCCAAGGCCGCGACAGGGGGGATGAAAAACTGTTTTTT.

The chain employs TRBV5-6 and TRBJ2-6, with D perhaps TRBD1 (6 bases). CDR3 length: 16 residues. V shed 1 base and J shed 4 bases, with 12 bases lying between them. Germline values: CDR1 SGHDT, CDR2 YYEEEE. The CDR3 region is CASSLNRETGANVLTF. DNA of the CDR3: TGTGCCAGCAGCTTGAACAGGGAAACCGGGGCCAACGTCCTGACTTTC.

The gene calls are TRBV10-3 and TRBJ1-1; perhaps TRBD1 as D (6 bases). The germline CDR1 and CDR2 sequences are ENHRY and SYGVKD. V was cut by 11 bases and J by 0 bases, with 13 bases left in between. CDR3 length: 13 residues. The CDR3 here is CAVSGHLNTEAFF. The CDR3 DNA reads TGTGCCGTTTCGGGACACCTGAACACTGAAGCTTTCTTT.

This chain joins TRBV6-5 and TRBJ1-1; D gene uncertain. The CDR3 has 15 residues. Deletions cut 0 bases from V and 0 bases from J, with 8 bases between. The V gene's germline CDR1 is MNHEY and CDR2 SVGAGI. The CDR3 region has the DNA TGTGCCAGCAGTTACTCAGGGCGGATGAACACTGAAGCTTTCTTT. It translates to CASSYSGRMNTEAFF.

Sample share makes this clone medium-sized (0.01 to 0.1%). V gene TRBV5-4 combines with J gene TRBJ1-2; perhaps TRBD1 as D (5 bases). From germline, CDR1 is SGHNT and CDR2 YYREEE (reference sequence). The CDR3 length is 13 residues. Trimming removed 4 bases at V and 3 bases at J, with 10 bases between. CDR3 coding DNA: TGTGCCAGCAGCCCGGACACCTACTATGGCTACACCTTC. Amino acids: CASSPDTYYGYTF.

V gene TRBV7-9 combines with J gene TRBJ2-7, with D possibly matching TRBD1 (6 bases). Germline V gene lookup returns CDR1 SEHNR and CDR2 FQNEAQ (reference sequence). The V and J ends lost 5 bases and 2 bases respectively, with 13 bases between them. The CDR3 spans 14 residues. The CDR3 nucleotides read TGTGCCAGCAGCCCCGGGACAAAGCCCTACGAGCAGTACTTC. Its translation: CASSPGTKPYEQYF.